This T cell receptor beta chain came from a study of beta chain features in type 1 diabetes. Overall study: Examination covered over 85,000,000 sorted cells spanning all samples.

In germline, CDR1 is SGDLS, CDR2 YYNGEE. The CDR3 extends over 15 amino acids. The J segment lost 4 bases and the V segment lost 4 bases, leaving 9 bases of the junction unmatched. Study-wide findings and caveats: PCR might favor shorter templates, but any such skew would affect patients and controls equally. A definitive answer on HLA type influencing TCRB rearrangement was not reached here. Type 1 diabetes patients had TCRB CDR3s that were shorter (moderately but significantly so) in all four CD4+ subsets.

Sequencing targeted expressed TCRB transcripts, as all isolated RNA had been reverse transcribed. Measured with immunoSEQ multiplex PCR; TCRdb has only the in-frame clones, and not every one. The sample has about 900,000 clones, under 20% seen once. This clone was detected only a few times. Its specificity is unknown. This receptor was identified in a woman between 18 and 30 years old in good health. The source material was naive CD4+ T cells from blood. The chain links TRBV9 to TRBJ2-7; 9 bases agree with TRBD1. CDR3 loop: CASSPYPGTGYEQYF. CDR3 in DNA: TGTGCCAGCAGCCCCTACCCCGGGACAGGGTACGAGCAGTACTTC.